This T cell receptor (beta chain) was profiled in a study of T cells in tuberculosis (dated by TCRdb to 2016 to 2019). The study in broad terms: In the study, CD1B tetramers and high-throughput TCR immunosequencing were combined to characterize T cells specific for the mycobacterial lipid antigen glucose monomycolate (GMM).

Because TCR-alpha and TCR-beta chains were sequenced unpaired, no chain pairing information was available. TCR libraries were generated with the immunoSEQ multiplex PCR assay, using TCR-beta and/or TCR-alpha/delta assays for each sample. The amplified TCR libraries were sequenced on the Illumina high-throughput platform. In the paper's pipeline: Clustering and dimensionality reduction were performed using pairwise TCRdist distances among GMM-specific receptors from ex vivo sorted or in vitro expanded T cells. Sequence motifs defined by gene usage and CDR3 content were tested for enrichment in tetramer-positive versus tetramer-negative populations. TCRdb holds this immuneACCESS table with in-frame rearrangements only. Some clones are missing; in checked studies, unresolved V genes explain under half, and the rest has no known cause. V and J calls and clone size are given by that table; D and trimming were obtained from the DNA. This sample comprises tens of thousands of clones, approximately 90% of them detected only once. The top ten constitute over 1.5% of the sample.

V is trimmed back by 1 base and J by 6 bases, and the junction contains 4 bases that no gene match accounts for. Via the germline V gene (reference sequence), CDR1 is LNHNV and CDR2 YYDKDF. The cysteine opens and the phenylalanine closes a CDR3 of 15 amino acids. Solely the CDR3 DNA is kept, with 45 bases framed from the first base. As for this clone: No much larger clone is present one base from it, and per-base qualities are unavailable.

Summary of the overall study and its limitations: T cells binding the CD1B-GMM tetramer with low affinity may have been missed by the stringent sort gate.

After being thawed and rested overnight, PBMC were stained with GMM-loaded CD1B tetramer, a Live/Dead dye and anti-CD3, and were then sorted on a FACS Aria II. The CD1B tetramers were loaded with C32 glucose monomycolate that had been purified from Rhodococcus equi. Before cryopreservation, the PBMC used for tetramer sorting had been depleted of CD14-expressing monocytes for a separate study. From each donor, around 100,000 tetramer-negative cells were sorted and analyzed together with the tetramer-positive cells. GMM-loaded CD1B tetramers were used to sort antigen-specific T cells from a few healthy South African adults.

The sequenced sample consisted of CD1b-GMM tetramer-negative cells sorted from PBMCs. This specimen's cell subset or site label, per the study, means: T cells not binding CD1B-GMM tetramer, sorted from same donor. The sequence came from an adult woman with latent tuberculosis. The rearrangement joined TRBV15 to TRBJ1-5; TRBD1 matches 9 bases in the middle. CDR3 reads: CATSRGGQGFQPQHF. The nucleotides read TGTGCCACCAGCAGAGGGGGACAGGGCTTTCAGCCCCAGCATTTT.